This T cell receptor (beta chain) was captured in a study of T cell changes during pregnancy in multiple sclerosis. Sequencing was performed with immunoSEQ multiplex PCR; in TCRdb, only in-frame clones are kept and a portion is missing. The table shows 55,000 to 65,000 clones, with approximately 90% occurring only once. The junction had 9 bases not matched to a gene; V was cut back by 5 bases and J by 0 bases. Germline V gene lookup returns CDR1 SGHTA and CDR2 FQGNSA. The CDR3 has 16 residues. The chain couples TRBV7-2 to TRBJ1-2; TRBD1 matches at 7 bases. This TCR was sampled from a female donor in good health, enrolled as a control in a pregnancy study. Material: peripheral blood, obtained in the first trimester of pregnancy. The CDR3 loop reads CASSTYRGDTNYGYTF. CDR3 nucleotide sequence: TGTGCCAGCAGCACATACAGGGGCGATACTAACTATGGCTACACCTTC.